The entry below describes one T cell receptor beta chain. Its antigen remains unidentified. No base quality values were provided; no much bigger clone lies one nucleotide off. Libraries were built with the immunoSEQ multiplex PCR assay. A mixture of 60 forward primers for TCR Vbeta segments and 13 reverse primers for TCR Jbeta segments was used in the multiplex PCR. A multiplex PCR assay on genomic DNA amplified the CDR3 region of rearranged TCR beta genes. The Illumina HiSeq System was used to sequence the amplified TCR beta libraries as 87-base-pair reads. The source study handled its data this way. A later analysis counted about 80 million unique TCR beta chains across the 650 to 800 repertoires, and around 9.9 million of these chains were shared by at least two donors. To remove PCR and sequencing errors, raw reads were error-corrected and collapsed into unique sequences using a nearest-neighbor algorithm that merged closely related sequences. Alignment of CDR3 sequences to IMGT reference sequences was used to assign V, D and J gene segments. For a sequence to be retained, at least a six-nucleotide match to both a V gene segment and a J gene segment was required. A rearrangement counted as productive if the CDR3 had no stop codons and remained in frame with V and J, and every other rearrangement counted as non-productive. Following IMGT convention, CDR3 was defined as the stretch from the second conserved V-encoded cysteine to the conserved J-encoded phenylalanine. Sequences without an unambiguous match to a single V gene segment were excluded from the earlier analysis of almost 600 of the donors. An earlier analysis of several hundred of the donors classified V segments as functional when productive rearrangements were above 56.7% and as segregating when the standard deviation between donors was above 5%. A statistical classification framework was built to diagnose cytomegalovirus status from the catalog of TCR beta chain sequences. In a later analysis, V and J genes were assigned by comparing TCR nucleotide sequences against IMGT/GENE-DB human TR gene sequences. A later analysis assigned CDR3 sequences and most-parsimonious VDJ recombination scenarios with the TCRdist pipeline. A later analysis defined each TCR beta chain by its CDR3 amino acid sequence plus V-gene family, and excluded reads lacking a unique V-gene family. In a later analysis, 550 to 650 highly shared, low-generation-probability nucleotide sequences were removed to address suspected cross-contamination and a sequencing artifact. In a later analysis, a clonal expansion index for each public chain was calculated from normalized within-repertoire ranks of inferred template counts. A later analysis computed generation probabilities with a VDJ recombination model fitted to out-of-frame rearrangements, and checked the results against IGoR. Hypergeometric tests were used in a later analysis to score TCR-TCR, TCR-HLA and TCR-CMV co-occurrence, with a repertoire-size bias correction applied to the TCR pairs. In a later analysis, false discovery rates were estimated by permuting HLA or CMV assignments 20 times. In a later analysis, co-occurring TCRs were grouped using DBSCAN, with TCRdist sequence similarity added in when clustering inside HLA-allele-positive subsets. Repertoires with fewer than 30,000 or more than 120,000 public chains, plus five repertoires with anomalous nucleotide sharing, were excluded from co-occurrence clustering. The table comes from immuneACCESS by way of TCRdb, which keeps in-frame sequences with V and J called. Part of the clones is missing from these tables; in studies checked, under half for an unresolved V gene and the rest for unknown reasons. V, J and clone size were drawn from that table, and D and trimming were deduced from the DNA. The sample has approximately 110,000 clones on record, roughly two thirds of them singletons. Clones ranked in the top ten supply over 2% of the sample.

The cohort comprised hundreds of healthy bone marrow donors. Cohort members were all nominally healthy when sampled, although unrecorded immune exposures were likely present. The donor tested CMV seronegative, placing the donor among the 350 to 400 seronegative members of the cohort. Each donor provided a peripheral blood sample, and peripheral blood mononuclear cells were used for TCR beta sequencing. Genomic DNA extraction from the blood cell samples was performed with the Qiagen DNeasy Blood Extraction Kit. The entry originates in a study of cytomegalovirus exposure and HLA in healthy donors (dated by TCRdb to 2015 to 2018). Study-level background: An earlier analysis of roughly 500 of the donors reported approximately 300 Gb of sequence data and 95 million to 140 million unique TCR beta sequences obtained from roughly 180 million T cells. HLA typing included class I and class II loci at four-digit resolution. Typing coverage varied by locus: about 620-630 donors for A, B, C, DRB1 and DQB1; more than 500 for DQA1; approximately 570 for DPA1; fewer than 480 for DPB1. The genetic ancestry cluster associated with self-reported Caucasian donors included 81% of the 350 to 500 genotyped donors. The study profiled the T cell repertoires of hundreds of subjects by immunosequencing and related them to cytomegalovirus serostatus. High-throughput TCR immunosequencing, statistical association of individual TCRs with disease status, and machine learning were combined to predict cytomegalovirus infection status. A later analysis re-analyzed previously published TCR beta repertoires from approximately 700 donors and added high-resolution HLA genotyping to study TCR occurrence patterns. Rather than drawing on any new phenotypic data, the later analysis identified candidate immune exposures from TCR beta sequences and the way those sequences occurred across donors. On average, 235,054 unique TCR beta nucleotide sequences were sequenced per donor among 300 to 500 genotyped donors of the cohort, with roughly 18% of those sequences being non-productive. All discovery cohort repertoires had been generated on a single sequencing platform. Besides the first cohort of roughly 640 subjects, a separate validation cohort made up of 95 to 150 different subjects was used. The aim of the study was to test whether cataloging public T cell receptors could identify signatures of past pathogen exposure. Roughly five DR-DQ haplotypes were handled as single units for association and clustering, since linkage in the cohort was strong. Around 320 gigabases of sequencing data and 78 million or so unique TCR sequences were included in an early release covering under 650 HLA-typed donors. Donor age, sex, ethnicity and CMV serostatus were collected together with the repertoire data. In a later genetic analysis, genome-wide SNP genotypes for about 55% of the roughly 670 donors were used, and that subset was treated as a discovery cohort. An earlier analysis of 500 to 650 of the donors applied high-throughput TCR beta sequencing to assess whether each TCR beta V gene segment acted as functional or pseudogenic.

General findings and caveats noted by the study authors: In a later analysis, HLA-associated TCR beta chains were found to be more clonally expanded and to have lower generation probabilities than equally common non-associated chains. In this cohort, only TCR beta chains were sequenced, and detectable features were limited by the absence of alpha or paired-chain data. HLA typing was unavailable for some donors at each locus, so association tests used only the typed subset. Most CMV-associated TCR beta chains appeared to be HLA-restricted in a later analysis, and the HLA associations seemed to be driven largely by CMV exposure. An earlier analysis of roughly 570 of the donors showed that most TCR beta V segments appeared in productive rearrangements either about 87% or about 30% of the time, which broadly matched IMGT annotations. Most TCR sequences were observed very rarely across donors, whereas some public TCRs were present in many individuals. The only immune exposure information available for the cohort was CMV serostatus. The earlier analysis of nearly 600 of the donors excluded fewer than 20 rarely observed V segments, including chromosome 9 orphons, because counts were too low. Roughly uniform sequencing depth across donors was assumed in presence/absence analyses, although this assumption may not hold. Correlated functional status among segregating V segments might reflect linkage disequilibrium, but an unknown experimental factor could not be ruled out. According to a later analysis, parvovirus B19, influenza, CMV and Epstein-Barr virus appeared linked to several top co-occurrence clusters. A cluster of highly shared sequence variants was judged likely to represent a technical artifact of the sequencing pipeline. Compared with the roughly 600-donor mean, donors in an Asian-associated ancestry cluster had fewer N-insertions in productive TCRs, according to a later genetic analysis. It was suggested by the authors that the approach could potentially be generalized to other disease states and immunological phenotypes. The classifier was reported to diagnose cytomegalovirus status with high specificity and sensitivity in both the original and validation cohorts. V-gene and J-gene trimming of TCR beta chains was associated with a missense DCLRE1C variant in a later genetic analysis, and the association was replicated in an independent cohort. A few of the identified cytomegalovirus-associated TCR beta chains were confirmed in vitro to be specific for cytomegalovirus antigens. Because the 87-base-pair reads could not distinguish some IMGT-functional V segments, including TRBV6-2 and TRBV6-3, those segments were excluded. A further reported finding was that TCR beta sequences accurately predicted the HLA-A and HLA-B alleles for most subjects in the first cohort. A later analysis associated 15,000 or so TCR beta sequences with specific HLA alleles at a false discovery rate of 0.05. Assigning TCR associations to individual alleles was difficult when HLA alleles, especially DR and DQ, strongly co-occurred. A total of fewer than 200 TCR beta chains were listed by the study as associated with cytomegalovirus. A later analysis found that TCR association rates varied across HLA loci, with DRB1 alleles showing the most associated TCRs and HLA-C alleles the fewest.

From the cysteine through the phenylalanine, the CDR3 covers 12 amino acids. Only the CDR3 portion is preserved as DNA: 36 bases, with reading frame beginning at the first base. The trim is 11 bases for V and 4 bases for J, with a gap of 14 bases between the germline ends. From a lookup of the germline V gene (reference sequence), CDR1 and CDR2 are MNHEY and SMNVEV. The rearrangement combines TRBV27 with TRBJ1-2, and the D gene may be TRBD1, 6 bases matching. The receptor was derived from a woman aged 30 to 39 in good health and CMV-seronegative. Sequenced material: PBMCs. The CDR3 in this case is CAEKGVGYGYTF. The DNA reads as follows: TGTGCCGAGAAGGGGGTTGGCTATGGCTACACCTTC.